These 28 T cell receptor beta chains share one sample of origin, sequenced in a study of T cell clones after liver transplantation. Sequenced by immunoSEQ multiplex PCR; TCRdb stores in-frame clones only, minus some. The data show 55,000 to 75,000 clones, about two thirds seen once. Sequenced material: CD4+ T cells from blood, taken at the approximately 16-month timepoint. The receptors derive from a human patient who received a liver transplant. Some T cells may originate from the graft donor.

This chain uses TRBV6-5 with TRBJ2-1; D is unclear. The germline gives CDR1 MNHEY, CDR2 SVGAGI. The CDR3 covers 14 residues. V lost 5 bases and J 0 bases, leaving 8 bases between the germline ends. The CDR3 loop reads CASSLDTSYNEQFF. The CDR3 region has the DNA TGTGCCAGCAGTCTAGACACCTCCTACAATGAGCAGTTCTTC.

This chain joins TRBV11-3 and TRBJ2-1; TRBD2 agrees at 15 bases. This CDR3 is 17 amino acids long. The V and J ends lost 4 bases and 10 bases, in that order; junction bases with no gene match: 11. In germline, CDR1 is SGHNT, CDR2 YENEEA. Here the CDR3 reads CASSSGLAGGPRAEQFF. CDR3 DNA: TGTGCCAGCAGCTCCGGACTAGCGGGAGGGCCCCGGGCCGAGCAGTTCTTC.

Many counts were recorded for this clone. This chain connects TRBV28 to TRBJ2-3; weak D call: TRBD1 (5 bases). CDR1 and CDR2 from the germline V gene are MDHEN and SYDVKM. Deletions cut 8 bases from V and 4 bases from J, with 16 bases between. CDR3 length: 14 amino acids. In DNA form, the CDR3 reads TGTGCCAGCCGTCCCGGCAGGGTAGCAGATACGCAGTATTTT. Protein product: CASRPGRVADTQYF.

This clone was observed a handful of times. The V gene is TRBV6-5, the J gene TRBJ2-7, with a tentative D call TRBD1 (6 bases). V lost 6 bases and J 3 bases, leaving 18 bases between the germline ends. The CDR3 covers 15 residues. CDR1 is MNHEY, CDR2 SVGAGI, per germline. The CDR3 loop is CASSRAGVPVYEQYF. The CDR3 DNA sequence: TGTGCCAGCAGCAGAGCAGGGGTTCCGGTCTACGAGCAGTACTTC.

V gene TRBV5-1 combines with J gene TRBJ2-5; D is unresolved. Germline V CDR1 and CDR2: SGHRS, YFSETQ. Trimming removed 0 bases at V and 9 bases at J, with 12 bases between. The CDR3 has 13 amino acids. The CDR3: CASSLDLSSAQYF. The CDR3 coding sequence is TGCGCCAGCAGCTTGGATTTATCGAGTGCCCAGTACTTC.

The rearrangement uses TRBV30 and TRBJ2-7; D not certain. CDR1 and CDR2 (germline): GTSNPN, SVGIG (reference sequence). V lost 1 base and J 3 bases, leaving 4 bases between the germline ends. This CDR3 comprises 11 residues. DNA of the CDR3: TGTGCCTGGAGTGCTAACTACGAGCAGTACTTC. It encodes CAWSANYEQYF.

This clone was seen more than once but under ten times. The chain recombines TRBV7-2 with TRBJ2-1, with a tentative D call TRBD2 (7 bases). There are 16 residues in the CDR3. Germline values: CDR1 SGHTA, CDR2 FQGNSA. The V end lost 2 bases, the J end lost 4 bases, and 15 bases lay between the germline ends. For the CDR3, the DNA is TGTGCCAGCAGCTTACTCGCGGGGGCTTTATACAATGAGCAGTTCTTC. Its protein is CASSLLAGALYNEQFF.

This clone was detected many times. The chain uses TRBV13 and TRBJ1-2; 9 nucleotides align to TRBD1. The CDR3 is 14 residues long. The germline gives CDR1 PRHDT, CDR2 FYEKMQ (reference sequence). The junction had 7 bases not matched to a gene; V was cut back by 5 bases and J by 6 bases. The CDR3 loop is CASSRGQGSDGYTF. As DNA, the CDR3 is TGTGCCAGCAGCAGGGGACAGGGTAGTGATGGCTACACCTTC.

This clone was detected only a few times. V is TRBV7-2 and J is TRBJ1-5, with D uncertain. V dropped 1 base and J dropped 5 bases, with 6 bases sitting between them. The CDR3 loop spans 13 amino acids. The germline CDR1 and CDR2 sequences are SGHTA and FQGNSA. The CDR3 region has the DNA TGTGCCAGCAGCTTAGTGTCGGATCAGCCCCAGCATTTT. This codes for CASSLVSDQPQHF.

The chain recombines TRBV15 with TRBJ2-3; TRBD2 aligns across 8 bases. The ends lost 1 base at V and 3 bases at J; junction bases unmatched: 6. Germline V gene data show CDR1 as LNHNV and CDR2 as YYDKDF (reference sequence). This CDR3 is 16 amino acids long. This CDR3 reads CATSRGLAGWTDTQYF. CDR3 DNA: TGTGCCACCAGCAGAGGTCTAGCGGGTTGGACAGATACGCAGTATTTT. Full variable domain (remainder filled in from reference TRBV15 and TRBJ2-3): DAMVIQNPRYQVTQFGKPVTLSCSQTLNHNVMYWYQQKSSQAPKLLFHYYDKDFNNEADTPDNFQSRRPNTSFCFLDIRSPGLGDTAMYLCATSRGLAGWTDTQYFGPGTRLTVL.

This chain uses TRBV5-1 with TRBJ2-3; 8 bases are shared with TRBD2. The germline gives CDR1 SGHRS, CDR2 YFSETQ. The CDR3 consists of 15 residues. Trimming cost V 2 bases and J 1 base; bases outside gene matches: 3. CDR3 in amino acids: CASSFNSGGTDTQYF. The CDR3 DNA sequence: TGCGCCAGCAGCTTCAATAGCGGGGGCACAGATACGCAGTATTTT.

In this sample, this clone turned up a few times. The chain combines TRBV28 with TRBJ1-4, with TRBD1 as a possible D gene (6 bases). The germline V gene encodes CDR1 MDHEN and CDR2 SYDVKM. Trimming took off 1 base at V and 8 bases at J, with 14 bases between the two ends. The CDR3 runs to 15 residues. CDR3 nucleotide sequence: TGTGCCAGCAGTTTATATGGGGGGCTGGGGGAAAAACTGTTTTTT. Its protein product is CASSLYGGLGEKLFF.

V usage is TRBV10-3 and J usage is TRBJ1-5; TRBD1 matches 10 bases. This CDR3 contains 14 residues. V lost 7 bases to trimming and J lost 3 bases; unmatched junction nucleotides: 3. Germline loops: CDR1 ENHRY, CDR2 SYGVKD. The CDR3 DNA reads TGTGCCATCAAAGGGACAGGGGACAATCAGCCCCAGCATTTT. This gives the protein CAIKGTGDNQPQHF.

This sequence joins TRBV6-1 and TRBJ1-4; D not certain. The CDR3 loop spans 15 amino acids. The ends were cut back, 5 bases at V and 5 bases at J, with 15 bases in the middle. Germline assignment: CDR1 MNHNS and CDR2 SASEGT. CDR3 region: CASSQPGTGNEKLFF. CDR3 nucleotides: TGTGCCAGCAGTCAGCCAGGAACTGGGAATGAAAAACTGTTTTTT.

This chain joins TRBV5-1 and TRBJ2-7; D not resolved. Germline-derived CDR1 and CDR2 are SGHRS and YFSETQ. The CDR3 covers 11 residues. The ends were cut back, 3 bases at V and 2 bases at J, with 3 bases in the middle. The CDR3 loop reads CASSSTYEQYF. As DNA, the CDR3 is TGCGCCAGCAGCTCCACCTACGAGCAGTACTTC.

The rearrangement uses TRBV5-1 and TRBJ1-1; 9 positions agree with TRBD1. Germline trimming cut 5 bases from V and 1 base from J; bases unmatched to any gene: 3. The CDR3 runs to 14 residues. Looked up from germline, CDR1 is SGHRS and CDR2 is YFSETQ. CDR3 DNA: TGCGCCAGCAGGGGACAGGGTTGGAACACTGAAGCTTTCTTT. It codes for CASRGQGWNTEAFF.

V is TRBV9 and J is TRBJ2-1, with 8 nucleotides matching TRBD1. The CDR3 loop spans 15 amino acids. Trimming at V came to 2 bases and at J to 6 bases, leaving 7 bases not matched to a gene. The germline V gene encodes CDR1 SGDLS and CDR2 YYNGEE. CDR3 loop: CASSVRTGSGNEQFF. The CDR3 coding sequence is TGTGCCAGCAGCGTTAGGACAGGGAGTGGCAATGAGCAGTTCTTC.

The chain recombines TRBV30 with TRBJ1-1, with D uncertain. Germline lookup yields CDR1 GTSNPN and CDR2 SVGIG (reference sequence). V was clipped by 0 bases and J by 7 bases, with 6 bases between them. This CDR3 region has 11 residues. CDR3 sequence reads: CAWSVAREAFF. CDR3 DNA sequence: TGTGCCTGGAGTGTGGCACGTGAAGCTTTCTTT.

The J gene is TRBJ2-2, the V gene TRBV6-1; TRBD1 matches 8 bases. The CDR3 length is 14 residues. Losses at the gene ends were 5 bases for V and 3 bases for J; bases not matched to a gene: 2. Germline V gives CDR1 MNHNS, CDR2 SASEGT. CDR3 protein: CASSLTGDTGELFF. The CDR3 bases are TGTGCCAGCAGTTTGACAGGGGACACCGGGGAGCTGTTTTTT.

V and J are TRBV5-8 and TRBJ1-3; D is possibly TRBD1 (5 bases). The V end lost 10 bases, the J end lost 0 bases, and 17 bases lay between the germline ends. Germline CDR1 is SGHTS and CDR2 is YDEGEE. This CDR3 spans 15 amino acids. The CDR3 coding sequence is TGTGCCCCCGCTGGGGCGGTGAGCTCTGGAAACACCATATATTTT. It is translated as CAPAGAVSSGNTIYF.

The table lists this clone with a count of one. The sample contains more than one DNA sequence encoding this CDR3. V is TRBV28 and J is TRBJ2-5, with D possibly matching TRBD1 (6 bases). With 6 bases removed from V and 5 bases from J, the gap between germline ends came to 16 bases. The CDR3 consists of 14 residues. Germline V CDR1 and CDR2: MDHEN, SYDVKM. In DNA form, the CDR3 reads TGTGCCAGCAGCCGCGGACAGAGCAGGGAGACCCAGTACTTC. Translation gives CASSRGQSRETQYF.

In this sample, this clone turned up a few times. The rearrangement links TRBV19 to TRBJ1-5, with D perhaps matching TRBD1 (5 bases). V was pared by 4 bases and J by 7 bases, with 11 bases between. From germline, CDR1 is LNHDA and CDR2 SQIVND (reference sequence). The length of the CDR3 is 13 residues. The CDR3 protein is CASSTQDTQPQHF. The CDR3 DNA is TGTGCCAGTAGTACACAGGATACGCAGCCCCAGCATTTT.

This clone was counted once. The chain carries TRBV18 and TRBJ1-2, with D possibly TRBD1 on 5 matching bases. Trimming stripped 3 bases from V and 3 bases from J, with 14 bases between. The germline CDR1 and CDR2 sequences are KGHSH and LQKENI. The CDR3 is 15 amino acids. The CDR3 is CASSPGTSKDYGYTF. The DNA for the CDR3 is TGTGCCAGCTCACCCGGGACCTCTAAGGACTATGGCTACACCTTC.

V gene TRBV7-2 combines with J gene TRBJ2-4; TRBD2 matches at 13 bases. CDR1 is SGHTA, CDR2 FQGNSA, per germline. The V gene end was trimmed by 5 bases and the J gene end by 0 bases; junction bases not matched to a gene: 7. The CDR3 covers 18 residues. This CDR3 reads CASSTRTSGGIAKNIQYF. In DNA form, the CDR3 reads TGTGCCAGCAGCACCCGGACTAGCGGGGGTATAGCCAAAAACATTCAGTACTTC.

The chain carries TRBV7-8 and TRBJ2-3, with 8 bases aligning to TRBD1. The V and J ends lost 3 bases and 5 bases, in that order; junction bases with no gene match: 4. CDR3 size: 14 residues. CDR1 and CDR2 from the germline V gene are SGHVS and FQNEAQ. The CDR3 reads CASSFAGGGDTQYF. The CDR3 region has the DNA TGTGCCAGCAGCTTCGCAGGGGGCGGAGATACGCAGTATTTT.

The chain joins TRBV5-4 to TRBJ2-1, with 11 bases matching TRBD2. With 0 bases clipped from V and 9 bases from J, the junction kept 5 bases outside the gene matches. Germline CDR1 reads SGHNT; CDR2 reads YYREEE (reference sequence). The CDR3 sequence is 15 residues long. CDR3 sequence reads: CASSLVTSGVPEQFF. The CDR3 nucleotides are TGTGCCAGCAGCTTGGTGACTAGCGGGGTCCCTGAGCAGTTCTTC. Based on the CDR3 plus reference TRBV5-4 and TRBJ2-1, the full variable domain is ETGVTQSPTHLIKTRGQQVTLRCSSQSGHNTVSWYQQALGQGPQFIFQYYREEENGRGNFPPRFSGLQFPNYSSELNVNALELDDSALYLCASSLVTSGVPEQFFGPGTRLTVL.

The V and J genes are TRBV5-1 and TRBJ2-1; 11 bases match TRBD2. Germline lookup yields CDR1 SGHRS and CDR2 YFSETQ. This CDR3 contains 20 residues. V was clipped by 1 base and J by 4 bases; unmatched bases: 16. The CDR3 sequence is CASSLLGLADIPSVYNEQFF. The DNA of the CDR3 is TGCGCCAGCAGCTTGTTGGGACTAGCGGACATCCCTAGCGTATACAATGAGCAGTTCTTC.

This clone was found once. The chain is built from TRBV10-3 and TRBJ2-1; 9 nucleotides line up with TRBD1. The CDR3 totals 14 residues. The V gene's germline CDR1 is ENHRY and CDR2 SYGVKD. Unmatched junction bases numbered 10, after V lost 8 bases and J lost 8 bases. Here the CDR3 DNA reads TGTGCCATCGCACAGGGGGCACTCGGCGATGAGCAGTTCTTC. Its translation: CAIAQGALGDEQFF.